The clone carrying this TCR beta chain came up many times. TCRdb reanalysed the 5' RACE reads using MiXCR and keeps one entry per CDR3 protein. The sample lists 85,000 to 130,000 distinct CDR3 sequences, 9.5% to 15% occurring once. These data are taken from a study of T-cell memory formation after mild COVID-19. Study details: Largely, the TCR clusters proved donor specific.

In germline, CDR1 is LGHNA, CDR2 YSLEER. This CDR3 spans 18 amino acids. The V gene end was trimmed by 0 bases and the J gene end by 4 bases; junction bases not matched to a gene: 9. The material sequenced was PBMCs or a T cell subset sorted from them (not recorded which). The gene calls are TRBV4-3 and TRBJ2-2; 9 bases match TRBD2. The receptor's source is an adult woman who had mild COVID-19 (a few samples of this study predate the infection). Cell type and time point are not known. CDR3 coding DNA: TGCGCCAGCAGCCAAGATGGTATCGCGGGAGGGATCACCGGGGAGCTGTTTTTT. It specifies CASSQDGIAGGITGELFF.